These 26 T cell receptor beta chains were all obtained from the same sample, sequenced in a study of blood T cells in healthy people across ages. The authors ran a second PCR of about 7 to 11 cycles using a sample-barcoded 5' primer and a J-beta primer mix. TCRdb used MiXCR to reprocess the 5' RACE reads, holding one entry per CDR3 protein. The sample carries around 710,000 distinct CDR3 sequences, approximately 43% recorded once. Sequenced input: blood. The source of these receptors is a woman aged 60 to 75 in good health.

This clonotype came up a few times. This chain uses TRBV3-1 with TRBJ1-4; D is unclear. Germline-derived CDR1 and CDR2 are LGHDT and YNNKEL (reference sequence). V was shortened by 1 base and J by 7 bases, with 13 bases between the two germline ends. There are 15 residues in the CDR3. The CDR3 loop is CASSQVVAPPEKLFF. The CDR3 nucleotides are TGTGCCAGCAGCCAAGTAGTGGCCCCGCCTGAAAAACTGTTTTTT.

This chain joins TRBV7-2 and TRBJ1-5, with a weak D call TRBD1 (5 bases). Germline CDR1 SGHTA, CDR2 FQGNSA. There are 15 residues in the CDR3. Trimming took 2 bases from V and 5 from J, leaving 13 bases between them. In nucleotides, the CDR3 is TGTGCCAGCAGCTTAAACCCAGGGAGGGATCAGCCCCAGCATTTT. Its translation is CASSLNPGRDQPQHF.

The rearrangement joins TRBV20-1 to TRBJ2-5, with unresolved D. CDR1 DFQATT and CDR2 SNEGSKA come from the germline V gene (reference sequence). The CDR3 extends over 12 amino acids. Trimming left V 2 bases short and J 4 bases short, with 8 bases between. Written as DNA, the CDR3 is TGCAGTGCTAGATTGGGCGCAGAGACCCAGTACTTC. This gives the protein CSARLGAETQYF.

This chain's CDR3 is CASSDGTSDNEQFF. Written as DNA, the CDR3 is TGTGCCAGCAGCGACGGGACTTCCGACAATGAGCAGTTCTTC. The rearrangement joins TRBV7-9 to TRBJ2-1; D is possibly TRBD2 (6 bases). The CDR3 runs 14 residues. Trimming shortened V by 5 bases and J by 5 bases, and 13 bases separated the two germline ends. Germline CDR1 reads SEHNR; CDR2 reads FQNEAQ (reference sequence). Filled out from reference TRBV7-9 and TRBJ2-1, the complete variable domain reads DTGVSQNPRHKITKRGQNVTFRCDPISEHNRLYWYRQTLGQGPEFLTYFQNEAQLEKSRLLSDRFSAERPKGSFSTLEIQRTEQGDSAMYLCASSDGTSDNEQFFGPGTRLTVL.

This clonotype showed up just a few times. This chain uses TRBV27 with TRBJ2-3; tentative D call: TRBD2 (5 bases). Trimming left V 5 bases short and J 8 bases short, with 14 bases between. Per germline, CDR1 MNHEY and CDR2 SMNVEV (reference sequence). This CDR3 comprises 13 residues. The CDR3, as DNA: TGTGCCAGCAGTGCTACGGCTGCGGGTACGCAGTATTTT. This encodes CASSATAAGTQYF.

This clonotype occurred a few times. The V and J genes are TRBV5-1 and TRBJ2-1; tentatively, D is TRBD1 (6 bases). The germline CDR1 and CDR2 sequences are SGHRS and YFSETQ. This CDR3 spans 13 amino acids. Trimming stripped 9 bases from V and 4 bases from J, with 14 bases between. CDR3: CATFEGEYNEQFF. The CDR3 coding sequence is TGCGCCACCTTTGAGGGGGAGTACAATGAGCAGTTCTTC.

This clonotype was found a few times. V is TRBV5-1 and J is TRBJ2-7; tentatively, D is TRBD2 (6 bases). The V end lost 0 bases, the J end lost 7 bases, and 14 bases lay between the germline ends. Germline V lookup: CDR1 SGHRS, CDR2 YFSETQ. The CDR3 is 14 residues long. DNA for the CDR3: TGCGCCAGCAGCTTGGGACAGCCCCGGGGGGAGCAGTACTTC. Its protein product is CASSLGQPRGEQYF.

CDR3 residues: CASSYSMTGAGNGYTF. CDR3 DNA sequence: TGTGCCAGCAGTTACTCGATGACAGGGGCTGGGAATGGCTACACCTTC. The chain employs TRBV6-5 and TRBJ1-2; 8 bases map to TRBD1. Germline trimming cut 0 bases from V and 6 bases from J; bases unmatched to any gene: 9. Germline V gene sequence: CDR1 MNHEY, CDR2 SVGAGI. The CDR3 sequence is 16 residues long.

J is TRBJ2-3 and V is TRBV6-2 or TRBV6-3, with D perhaps matching TRBD1 (6 bases). The V gene lost 8 bases and the J gene lost 8 bases, with 8 bases spanning the gap. Germline CDR1 and CDR2: MNHEY and SVGEGT. CDR3 length: 10 amino acids. DNA of the CDR3: TGTGCCAGCGGGGGCGTTACGCAGTATTTT. This encodes CASGGVTQYF.

The chain joins TRBV20-1 to TRBJ2-3; TRBD2 agrees at 9 bases. Germline V lookup: CDR1 DFQATT, CDR2 SNEGSKA (reference sequence). The CDR3 is 15 amino acids. J gave up 4 bases and V 3 bases, and 8 bases lay outside the gene matches. This CDR3 is CSARGASGVSDTQYF. As DNA, the CDR3 is TGCAGTGCTAGGGGGGCTAGCGGGGTTTCAGATACGCAGTATTTT.

CDR3 nucleotides: TGTGCCAGCAGCGGACGGGGGCCTGGTTCCTACGAGCAGTACTTC. This encodes CASSGRGPGSYEQYF. V is TRBV7-8 and J is TRBJ2-7; possibly TRBD1 or TRBD2 for D (6 bases each). With 5 bases removed from V and 1 base from J, the gap between germline ends came to 15 bases. Germline assignment: CDR1 SGHVS and CDR2 FQNEAQ. The CDR3 loop spans 15 amino acids.

CDR3 in DNA: TGTGCCATCAGGCCTTCGAGCTCCTACAATGAGCAGTTCTTC. This sequence encodes CAIRPSSSYNEQFF. V is TRBV10-3 and J is TRBJ2-1; D uncertain. Trimming removed 6 bases from V and 0 bases from J, with 9 bases in between. The CDR3 has 14 residues. The germline V gene encodes CDR1 ENHRY and CDR2 SYGVKD.

J is TRBJ2-7 and V is TRBV20-1; 7 bases match TRBD1. The CDR3 runs to 15 residues. Trimming removed 0 bases from V and 3 bases from J; junction bases left unmatched: 8. In germline, CDR1 is DFQATT, CDR2 SNEGSKA (reference sequence). This CDR3 reads CSARDSAQGVYEQYF. Here the CDR3 DNA reads TGCAGTGCTAGAGATTCGGCGCAGGGGGTCTACGAGCAGTACTTC.

This chain connects TRBV6-6 to TRBJ2-4, with TRBD2 matching over 7 bases. The end of the DNA is better explained by TRBJ2-7, so the J call may be wrong. CDR3 length equals 12 residues. Germline V gene sequence: CDR1 MNHNY, CDR2 SVGAGI (reference sequence). CDR3 sequence: CASSYGGSEQYF. CDR3 nucleotide sequence: TGTGCCAGCAGTTACGGCGGGAGCGAGCAGTACTTC.

Written as DNA, the CDR3 is TGTGCCATCAGTGATTCTCTGTCAGGGGGCGTCGAGCAGTACTTC. Amino acid sequence: CAISDSLSGGVEQYF. The gene calls are TRBV10-3 and TRBJ2-7; 8 bases are a match to TRBD1. The CDR3 loop spans 15 amino acids. V dropped 3 bases and J dropped 6; count of bases not matched to a gene: 10. Germline assignment: CDR1 ENHRY and CDR2 SYGVKD.

This chain joins TRBV18 and TRBJ1-2; perhaps TRBD1 as D (6 bases). The germline CDR1 and CDR2 sequences are KGHSH and LQKENI. V was cut by 3 bases and J by 7 bases, with 9 bases left in between. The CDR3 extends over 12 amino acids. The CDR3 is CASSPDSCGYTF. DNA for the CDR3: TGTGCCAGCTCACCGGACAGCTGTGGCTACACCTTC.

The chain carries TRBV11-1 and TRBJ2-1; 7 bases fit TRBD2. Germline V gene data show CDR1 as SGHAT and CDR2 as FQDESV (reference sequence). This CDR3 has 17 residues. The ends lost 7 bases at V and 0 bases at J; junction bases unmatched: 12. For the CDR3, the DNA is TGTGCCAGCAACAAAGGGAGGGTAGCGGACTCCTACAATGAGCAGTTCTTC. It is translated as CASNKGRVADSYNEQFF.

Points on this clonotype: Since a much larger clone is just one base distant, this may be a read error. The V and J genes are TRBV13 and TRBJ2-6; D is possibly TRBD1 (5 bases). This CDR3 spans 12 amino acids. Germline V lookup: CDR1 PRHDT, CDR2 FYEKMQ (reference sequence). The CDR3, as DNA: TGTGCCCGCAGCTTGGGGCGGAACGTCCTGACTTTC. This encodes CARSLGRNVLTF.

The rearrangement uses TRBV5-1 and TRBJ2-3, with unresolved D. Trimming left V 4 bases short and J 2 bases short, with 17 bases between. The germline V gene encodes CDR1 SGHRS and CDR2 YFSETQ. The CDR3 has 16 amino acids. CDR3 amino acids: CASSTDPASDTDTQYF. For the CDR3, the DNA is TGCGCCAGCAGCACAGACCCGGCCTCTGACACAGATACGCAGTATTTT.

V and J are TRBV29-1 and TRBJ2-5, with a tentative D call TRBD2 (5 bases). The CDR3 has 16 amino acids. The germline V and J ends were trimmed by 4 bases and 1 base, with 19 bases remaining between them. Germline-derived CDR1 and CDR2 are SQVTM and ANQGSEA. CDR3 in amino acids: CSVALGSASFQETQYF. CDR3 in DNA: TGCAGCGTTGCCCTTGGTAGCGCCTCTTTCCAAGAGACCCAGTACTTC. Combining the CDR3 with reference TRBV29-1 and TRBJ2-5 gives the whole variable domain SAVISQKPSRDICQRGTSLTIQCQVDSQVTMMFWYRQQPGQSLTLIATANQGSEATYESGFVIDKFPISRPNLTFSTLTVSNMSPEDSSIYLCSVALGSASFQETQYFGPGTRLLVL.

As DNA, the CDR3 is TGCAGTGCTAGCCCGGGACAGGGGGTTGGCGGCTACACCTTC. Protein: CSASPGQGVGGYTF. The rearrangement uses TRBV20-1 and TRBJ1-2; 11 nucleotides match TRBD1. Germline V gives CDR1 DFQATT, CDR2 SNEGSKA (reference sequence). V was pared by 3 bases and J by 8 bases, with 8 bases of the junction left unmatched. CDR3 length: 14 amino acids.

Only a few counts were recorded for this clonotype. V gene TRBV4-2 combines with J gene TRBJ2-4; D is perhaps TRBD2 (6 bases). V lost 0 bases, J lost 13 bases, and 19 bases lay in between. Germline V lookup: CDR1 LGHNA, CDR2 YNFKEQ. CDR3 length equals 15 residues. CDR3 protein: CASSQDRLATTEQYF. The CDR3 DNA reads as TGTGCCAGCAGCCAAGATCGCCTAGCGACTACGGAGCAGTACTTC.

The table lists this clonotype with many counts. The chain has TRBV13 and TRBJ1-6; 7 bases map to TRBD1. The CDR3 has 16 residues. V lost 2 bases to trimming and J lost 10 bases; unmatched junction nucleotides: 11. CDR1 is PRHDT and CDR2 is FYEKMQ in the germline V gene (reference sequence). CDR3 DNA: TGTGCCAGCAGCTTAAGGCCGACAGGGTTAGGGTCACCCCTCCACTTT. It encodes CASSLRPTGLGSPLHF.

Turning to this clonotype: Since the CDR3 does not end with the conserved phenylalanine or tryptophan, this likely comes from a read error. The chain joins TRBV4-2 to TRBJ1-4; D gene unclear. Trimming took off 0 bases at V and 4 bases at J, with 12 bases between the two ends. The CDR3 spans 16 residues. Germline V gene data show CDR1 as LGHNA and CDR2 as YNFKEQ. The CDR3 region is CASSQDPGRNNEKLFL. The CDR3 DNA reads as TGTGCCAGCAGCCAAGATCCAGGCCGGAATAATGAAAAACTGTTTCTT.

The V and J genes are TRBV6-6 and TRBJ2-1, with 8 positions matching TRBD1. Matching the DNA end better, TRBJ2-7 makes the J call doubtful. Germline CDR1 is MNHNY and CDR2 is SVGAGI (reference sequence). This CDR3 has 15 residues. The CDR3: CASRPDRGKPYEQYF. CDR3 coding DNA: TGTGCCAGCAGACCCGACAGGGGAAAACCCTACGAGCAGTACTTC.

This clonotype was seen a few times. The chain uses TRBV6-1 and TRBJ1-1; D remains unclear. The V end was cut by 10 bases, the J end by 0 bases, with 12 bases between. This CDR3 contains 13 residues. CDR1 and CDR2 from the germline V gene are MNHNS and SASEGT. In nucleotides, the CDR3 is TGTGCCAATACCTTAGAGATGAACACTGAAGCTTTCTTT. Translating it yields CANTLEMNTEAFF.